This T cell receptor (beta chain) was captured by sequencing in a study of T cell responses to AZD1222 COVID-19 vaccine. Study-level results: Vaccine-associated CD4 TCRs spanned spike, dominant at 160-218 and 743-854. Samples come after the peak T cell response, not at day 14.

TCRdb's copy holds only in-frame clones and misses some; the assay was immunoSEQ multiplex PCR. In the table there are 65,000 to 85,000 clones, approximately 88% of which are singletons. V lost 5 bases, J lost 0 bases, and 5 bases stayed unmatched. The CDR3 is 16 residues long. Germline loops: CDR1 MNHEY, CDR2 SMNVEV (reference sequence). Concerning this clone: Its antigen remains unknown.

V is TRBV27 and J is TRBJ2-7; 12 positions match TRBD2. The receptor was isolated from an adult who received the MenACWY meningococcal vaccine as a control. The sample consisted of peripheral blood, taken 28 days after the second dose of the MenACWY control vaccine. The CDR3 coding sequence is TGTGCCAGCAGTAAGACTAGCGGGGGTCGCTCCTACGAGCAGTACTTC. This codes for CASSKTSGGRSYEQYF.